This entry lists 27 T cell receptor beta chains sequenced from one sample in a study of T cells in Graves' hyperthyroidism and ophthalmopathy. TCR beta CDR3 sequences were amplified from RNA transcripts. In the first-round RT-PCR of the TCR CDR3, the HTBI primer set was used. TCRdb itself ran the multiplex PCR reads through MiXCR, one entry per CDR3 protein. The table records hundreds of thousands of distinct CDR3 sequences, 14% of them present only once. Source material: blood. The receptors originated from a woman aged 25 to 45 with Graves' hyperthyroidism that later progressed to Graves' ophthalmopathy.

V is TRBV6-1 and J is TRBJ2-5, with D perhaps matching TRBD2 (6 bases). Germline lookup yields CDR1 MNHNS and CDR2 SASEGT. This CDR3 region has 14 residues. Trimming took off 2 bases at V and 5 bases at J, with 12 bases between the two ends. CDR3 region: CASSEHGGTETQYF. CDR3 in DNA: TGTGCCAGCAGTGAACATGGAGGGACGGAGACCCAGTACTTC.

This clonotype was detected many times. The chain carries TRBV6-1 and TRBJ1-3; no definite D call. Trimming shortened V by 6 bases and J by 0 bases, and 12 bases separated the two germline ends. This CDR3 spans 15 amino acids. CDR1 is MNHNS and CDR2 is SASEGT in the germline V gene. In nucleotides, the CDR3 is TGTGCCAGCAGAACCTCCGGGAACTCTGGAAACACCATATATTTT. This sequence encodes CASRTSGNSGNTIYF.

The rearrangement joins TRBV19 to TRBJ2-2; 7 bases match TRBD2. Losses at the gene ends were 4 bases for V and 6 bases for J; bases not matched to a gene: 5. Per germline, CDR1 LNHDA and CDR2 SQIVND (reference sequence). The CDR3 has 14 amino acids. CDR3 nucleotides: TGTGCCAGTAGTAATCCGGGAGGTTCCGGGGAGCTGTTTTTT. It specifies CASSNPGGSGELFF.

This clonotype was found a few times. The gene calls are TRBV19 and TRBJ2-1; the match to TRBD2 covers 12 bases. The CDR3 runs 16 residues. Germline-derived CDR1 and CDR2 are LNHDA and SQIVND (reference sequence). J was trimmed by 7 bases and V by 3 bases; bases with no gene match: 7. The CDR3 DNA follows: TGTGCCAGTAGTATTTCCCGACTAGCGGGAGAAAATGAGCAGTTCTTC. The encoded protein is CASSISRLAGENEQFF.

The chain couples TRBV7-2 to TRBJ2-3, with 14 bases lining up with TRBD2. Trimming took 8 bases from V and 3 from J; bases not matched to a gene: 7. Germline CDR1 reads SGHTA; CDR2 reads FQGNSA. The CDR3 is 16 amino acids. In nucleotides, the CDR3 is TGTGCCAGCGGCTCCGGACTAGCGGGAGGAACAGATACGCAGTATTTT. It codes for CASGSGLAGGTDTQYF. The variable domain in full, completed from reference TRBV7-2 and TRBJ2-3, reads GAGVSQSPSNKVTEKGKDVELRCDPISGHTALYWYRQSLGQGLEFLIYFQGNSAPDKSGLPSDRFSAERTGGSVSTLTIQRTQQEDSAVYLCASGSGLAGGTDTQYFGPGTRLTVL.

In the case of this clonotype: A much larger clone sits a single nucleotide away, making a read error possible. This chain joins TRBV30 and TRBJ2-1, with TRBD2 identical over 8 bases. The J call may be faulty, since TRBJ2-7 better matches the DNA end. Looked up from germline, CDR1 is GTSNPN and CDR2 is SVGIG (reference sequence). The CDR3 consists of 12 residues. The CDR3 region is CAWNLAGNEQYF. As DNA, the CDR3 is TGTGCCTGGAACTTAGCGGGGAATGAGCAGTACTTC.

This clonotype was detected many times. CDR3 sequence reads: CASSRGLPYEQYF. CDR3 bases: TGTGCCAGCAGTAGGGGACTACCGTACGAGCAGTACTTC. V and J are TRBV6-1 and TRBJ2-7; 7 bases are shared with TRBD2. This CDR3 is built from 13 residues. The germline V gene has CDR1 MNHNS and CDR2 SASEGT. V gave up 5 bases and J gave up 4 bases; unmatched junction bases: 5.

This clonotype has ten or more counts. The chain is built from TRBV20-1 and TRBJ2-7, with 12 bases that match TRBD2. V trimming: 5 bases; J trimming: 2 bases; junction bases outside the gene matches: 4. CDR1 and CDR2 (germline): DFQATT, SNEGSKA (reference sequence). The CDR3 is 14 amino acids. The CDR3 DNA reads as TGCAGTGCTCTAACTAGCGGGGGGACCTACGAGCAGTACTTC. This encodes CSALTSGGTYEQYF.

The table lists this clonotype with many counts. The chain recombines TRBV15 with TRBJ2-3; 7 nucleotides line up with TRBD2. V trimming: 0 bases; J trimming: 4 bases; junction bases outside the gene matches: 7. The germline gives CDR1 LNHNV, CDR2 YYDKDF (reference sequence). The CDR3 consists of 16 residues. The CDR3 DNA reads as TGTGCCACCAGCAGAGAGGGCGGGAGCGTCCCAGATACGCAGTATTTT. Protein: CATSREGGSVPDTQYF. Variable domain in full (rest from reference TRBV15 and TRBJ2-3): DAMVIQNPRYQVTQFGKPVTLSCSQTLNHNVMYWYQQKSSQAPKLLFHYYDKDFNNEADTPDNFQSRRPNTSFCFLDIRSPGLGDTAMYLCATSREGGSVPDTQYFGPGTRLTVL.

This CDR3 is CASRDPGRETQYF. CDR3 coding DNA: TGTGCCAGCAGGGATCCAGGGAGAGAGACCCAGTACTTC. The V call is TRBV6-2 or TRBV6-3, the J call TRBJ2-5; D possibly matches TRBD1 or TRBD2 (5 bases each). CDR3 size: 13 residues. Germline CDR1 MNHEY, CDR2 SVGEGT. V lost 6 bases and J 4 bases, leaving 12 bases between the germline ends.

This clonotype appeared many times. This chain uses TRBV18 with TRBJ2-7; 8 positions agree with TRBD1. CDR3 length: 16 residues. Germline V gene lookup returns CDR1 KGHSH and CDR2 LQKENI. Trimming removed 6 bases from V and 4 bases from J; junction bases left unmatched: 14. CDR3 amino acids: CASSPPMGQDGYEQYF. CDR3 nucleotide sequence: TGTGCCAGCTCGCCTCCAATGGGACAGGACGGTTACGAGCAGTACTTC.

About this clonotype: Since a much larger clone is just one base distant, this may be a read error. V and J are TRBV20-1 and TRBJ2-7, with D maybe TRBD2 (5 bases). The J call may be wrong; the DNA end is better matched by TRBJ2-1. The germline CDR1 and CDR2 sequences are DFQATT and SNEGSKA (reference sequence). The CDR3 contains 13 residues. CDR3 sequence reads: CSARLTNTYEQFF. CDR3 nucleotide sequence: TGCAGTGCTCGACTAACAAACACCTACGAGCAGTTCTTC.

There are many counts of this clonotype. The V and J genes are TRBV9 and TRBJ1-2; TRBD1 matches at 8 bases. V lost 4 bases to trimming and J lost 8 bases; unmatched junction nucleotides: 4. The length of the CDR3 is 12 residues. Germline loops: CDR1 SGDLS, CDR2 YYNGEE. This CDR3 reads CASSLGQAGYTF. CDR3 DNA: TGTGCCAGCAGCCTGGGACAGGCGGGCTACACCTTC.

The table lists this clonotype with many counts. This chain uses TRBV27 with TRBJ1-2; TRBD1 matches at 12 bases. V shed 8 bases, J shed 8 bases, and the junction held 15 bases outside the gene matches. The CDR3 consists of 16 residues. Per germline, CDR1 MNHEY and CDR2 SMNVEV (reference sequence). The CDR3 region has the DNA TGTGCCAGCCTGGGACAGGGGGCGAATGTCGTCTCGGGCTACACCTTC. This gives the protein CASLGQGANVVSGYTF.

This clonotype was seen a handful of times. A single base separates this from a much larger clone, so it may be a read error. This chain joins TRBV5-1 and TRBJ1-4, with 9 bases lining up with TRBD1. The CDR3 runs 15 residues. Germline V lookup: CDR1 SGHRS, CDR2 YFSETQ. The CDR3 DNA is TGCACCAGCAGCTTGAGGGGACAGGGAGGCGAAAAACTGTTTTTT. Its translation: CTSSLRGQGGEKLFF.

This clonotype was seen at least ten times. CDR3 coding DNA: TGCGCCAGCAGCCAAGTTGCGGGGGGAGAGACCCAGTACTTC. Translation gives CASSQVAGGETQYF. V usage is TRBV4-1 and J usage is TRBJ2-5; 8 bases agree with TRBD2. Germline values: CDR1 MGHRA, CDR2 YSYEKL. The V and J ends lost 1 base and 4 bases, in that order; junction bases with no gene match: 2. This CDR3 has 14 residues.

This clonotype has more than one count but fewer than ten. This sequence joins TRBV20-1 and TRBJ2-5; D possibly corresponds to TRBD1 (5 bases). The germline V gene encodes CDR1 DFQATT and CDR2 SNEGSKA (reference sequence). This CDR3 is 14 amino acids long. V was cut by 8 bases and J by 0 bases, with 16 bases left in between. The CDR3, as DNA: TGCAGTAACTTGGGCAGGGAAGACCAAGAGACCCAGTACTTC. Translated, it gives CSNLGREDQETQYF.

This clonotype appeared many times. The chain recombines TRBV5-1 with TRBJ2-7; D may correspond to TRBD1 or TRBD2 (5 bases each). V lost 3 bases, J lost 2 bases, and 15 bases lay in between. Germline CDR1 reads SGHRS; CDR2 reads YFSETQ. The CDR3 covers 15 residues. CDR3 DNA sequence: TGCGCCAGCAGCTCCGACAGCCAGAGGGCCTACGAGCAGTACTTC. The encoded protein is CASSSDSQRAYEQYF. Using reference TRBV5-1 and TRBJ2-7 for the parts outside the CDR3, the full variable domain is KAGVTQTPRYLIKTRGQQVTLSCSPISGHRSVSWYQQTPGQGLQFLFEYFSETQRNKGNFPGRFSGRQFSNSRSEMNVSTLELGDSALYLCASSSDSQRAYEQYFGPGTRLTVT.

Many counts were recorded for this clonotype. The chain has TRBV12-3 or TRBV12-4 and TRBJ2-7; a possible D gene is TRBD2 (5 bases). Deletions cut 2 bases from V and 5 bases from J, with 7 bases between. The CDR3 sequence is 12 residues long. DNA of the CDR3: TGTGCCAGCAGTTTACGGGAACACGAGCAGTACTTC. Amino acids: CASSLREHEQYF.

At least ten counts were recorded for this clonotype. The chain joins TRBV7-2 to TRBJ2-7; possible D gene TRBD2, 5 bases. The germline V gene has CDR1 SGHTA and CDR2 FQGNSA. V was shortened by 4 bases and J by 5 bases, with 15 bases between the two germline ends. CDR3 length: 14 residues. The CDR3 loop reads CASSWADSSHEQYF. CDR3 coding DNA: TGTGCCAGCAGCTGGGCTGACTCTAGCCACGAGCAGTACTTC.

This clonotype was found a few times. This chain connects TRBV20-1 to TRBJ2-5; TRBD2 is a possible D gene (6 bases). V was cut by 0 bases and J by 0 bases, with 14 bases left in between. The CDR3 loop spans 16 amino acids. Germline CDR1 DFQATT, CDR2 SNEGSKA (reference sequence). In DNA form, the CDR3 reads TGCAGTGCTAGAGAGCTGGGACTCGAGTACCAAGAGACCCAGTACTTC. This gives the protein CSARELGLEYQETQYF.

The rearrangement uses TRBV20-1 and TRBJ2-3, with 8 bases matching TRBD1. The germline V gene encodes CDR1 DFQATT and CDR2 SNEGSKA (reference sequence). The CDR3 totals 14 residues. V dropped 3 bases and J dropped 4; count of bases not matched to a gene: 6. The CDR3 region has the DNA TGCAGTGCTAGTCCGGGACAGGTCCCAGATACGCAGTATTTT. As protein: CSASPGQVPDTQYF.

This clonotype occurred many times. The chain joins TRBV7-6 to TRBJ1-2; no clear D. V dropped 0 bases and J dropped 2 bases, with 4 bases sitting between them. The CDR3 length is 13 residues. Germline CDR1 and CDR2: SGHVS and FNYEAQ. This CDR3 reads CASSLAQNYGYTF. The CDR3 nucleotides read TGTGCCAGCAGCTTAGCACAGAACTATGGCTACACCTTC.

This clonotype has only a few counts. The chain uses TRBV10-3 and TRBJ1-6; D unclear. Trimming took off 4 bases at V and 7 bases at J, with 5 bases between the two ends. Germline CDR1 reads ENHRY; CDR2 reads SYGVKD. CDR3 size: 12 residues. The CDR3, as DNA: TGTGCCATCAGTGTCGGGAATTCACCCCTCCACTTT. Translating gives CAISVGNSPLHF.

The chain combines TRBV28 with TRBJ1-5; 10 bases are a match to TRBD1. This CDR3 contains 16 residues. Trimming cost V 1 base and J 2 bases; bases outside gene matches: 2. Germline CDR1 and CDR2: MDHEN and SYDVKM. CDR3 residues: CASSLSGTGGNQPQHF. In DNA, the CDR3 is TGTGCCAGCAGTTTATCCGGGACAGGGGGCAATCAGCCCCAGCATTTT.

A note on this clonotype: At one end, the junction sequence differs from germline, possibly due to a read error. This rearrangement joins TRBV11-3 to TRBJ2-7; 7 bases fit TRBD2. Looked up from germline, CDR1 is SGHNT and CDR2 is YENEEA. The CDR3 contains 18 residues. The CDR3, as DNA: TGTGCCAGCAGCCGCATTGGGGGGACGACTAGCTTGAACTACGTGCAGTACTTC. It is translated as CASSRIGGTTSLNYVQYF.

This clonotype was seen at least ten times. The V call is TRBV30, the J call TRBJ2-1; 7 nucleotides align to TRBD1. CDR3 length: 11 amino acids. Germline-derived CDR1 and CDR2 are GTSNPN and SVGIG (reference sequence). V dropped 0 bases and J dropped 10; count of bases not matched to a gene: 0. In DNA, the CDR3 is TGTGCCTGGAGTGTACAGGGGGAGCAGTTCTTC. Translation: CAWSVQGEQFF.